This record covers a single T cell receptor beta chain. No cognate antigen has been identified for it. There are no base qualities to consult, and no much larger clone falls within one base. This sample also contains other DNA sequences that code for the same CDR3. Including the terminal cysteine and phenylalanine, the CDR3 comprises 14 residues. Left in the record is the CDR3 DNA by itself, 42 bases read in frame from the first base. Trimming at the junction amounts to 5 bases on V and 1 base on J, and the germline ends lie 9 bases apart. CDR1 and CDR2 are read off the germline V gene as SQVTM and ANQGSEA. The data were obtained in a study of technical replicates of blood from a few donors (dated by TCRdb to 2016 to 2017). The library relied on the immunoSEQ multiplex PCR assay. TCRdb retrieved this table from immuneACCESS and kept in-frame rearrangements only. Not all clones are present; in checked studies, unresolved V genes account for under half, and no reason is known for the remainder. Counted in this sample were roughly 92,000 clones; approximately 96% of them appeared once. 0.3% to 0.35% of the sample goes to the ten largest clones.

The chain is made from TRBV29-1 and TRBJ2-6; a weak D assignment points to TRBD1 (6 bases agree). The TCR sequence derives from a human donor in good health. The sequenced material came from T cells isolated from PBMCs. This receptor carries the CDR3 CSVQGSSGANVLTF. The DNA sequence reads TGCAGCGTTCAGGGGTCGTCTGGGGCCAACGTCCTGACTTTC.